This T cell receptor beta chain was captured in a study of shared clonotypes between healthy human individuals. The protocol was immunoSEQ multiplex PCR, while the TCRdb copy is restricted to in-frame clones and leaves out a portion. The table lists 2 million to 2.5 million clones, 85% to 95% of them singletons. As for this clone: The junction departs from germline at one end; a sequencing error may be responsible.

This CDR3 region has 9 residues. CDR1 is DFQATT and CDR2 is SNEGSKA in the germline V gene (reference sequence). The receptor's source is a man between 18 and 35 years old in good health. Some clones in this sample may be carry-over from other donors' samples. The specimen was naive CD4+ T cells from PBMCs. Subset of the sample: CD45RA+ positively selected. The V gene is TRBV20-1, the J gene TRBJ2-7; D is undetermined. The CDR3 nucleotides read TGCAGTGCCGCCCCCCCCGGCCCCTTC. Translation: CSAAPPGPF.